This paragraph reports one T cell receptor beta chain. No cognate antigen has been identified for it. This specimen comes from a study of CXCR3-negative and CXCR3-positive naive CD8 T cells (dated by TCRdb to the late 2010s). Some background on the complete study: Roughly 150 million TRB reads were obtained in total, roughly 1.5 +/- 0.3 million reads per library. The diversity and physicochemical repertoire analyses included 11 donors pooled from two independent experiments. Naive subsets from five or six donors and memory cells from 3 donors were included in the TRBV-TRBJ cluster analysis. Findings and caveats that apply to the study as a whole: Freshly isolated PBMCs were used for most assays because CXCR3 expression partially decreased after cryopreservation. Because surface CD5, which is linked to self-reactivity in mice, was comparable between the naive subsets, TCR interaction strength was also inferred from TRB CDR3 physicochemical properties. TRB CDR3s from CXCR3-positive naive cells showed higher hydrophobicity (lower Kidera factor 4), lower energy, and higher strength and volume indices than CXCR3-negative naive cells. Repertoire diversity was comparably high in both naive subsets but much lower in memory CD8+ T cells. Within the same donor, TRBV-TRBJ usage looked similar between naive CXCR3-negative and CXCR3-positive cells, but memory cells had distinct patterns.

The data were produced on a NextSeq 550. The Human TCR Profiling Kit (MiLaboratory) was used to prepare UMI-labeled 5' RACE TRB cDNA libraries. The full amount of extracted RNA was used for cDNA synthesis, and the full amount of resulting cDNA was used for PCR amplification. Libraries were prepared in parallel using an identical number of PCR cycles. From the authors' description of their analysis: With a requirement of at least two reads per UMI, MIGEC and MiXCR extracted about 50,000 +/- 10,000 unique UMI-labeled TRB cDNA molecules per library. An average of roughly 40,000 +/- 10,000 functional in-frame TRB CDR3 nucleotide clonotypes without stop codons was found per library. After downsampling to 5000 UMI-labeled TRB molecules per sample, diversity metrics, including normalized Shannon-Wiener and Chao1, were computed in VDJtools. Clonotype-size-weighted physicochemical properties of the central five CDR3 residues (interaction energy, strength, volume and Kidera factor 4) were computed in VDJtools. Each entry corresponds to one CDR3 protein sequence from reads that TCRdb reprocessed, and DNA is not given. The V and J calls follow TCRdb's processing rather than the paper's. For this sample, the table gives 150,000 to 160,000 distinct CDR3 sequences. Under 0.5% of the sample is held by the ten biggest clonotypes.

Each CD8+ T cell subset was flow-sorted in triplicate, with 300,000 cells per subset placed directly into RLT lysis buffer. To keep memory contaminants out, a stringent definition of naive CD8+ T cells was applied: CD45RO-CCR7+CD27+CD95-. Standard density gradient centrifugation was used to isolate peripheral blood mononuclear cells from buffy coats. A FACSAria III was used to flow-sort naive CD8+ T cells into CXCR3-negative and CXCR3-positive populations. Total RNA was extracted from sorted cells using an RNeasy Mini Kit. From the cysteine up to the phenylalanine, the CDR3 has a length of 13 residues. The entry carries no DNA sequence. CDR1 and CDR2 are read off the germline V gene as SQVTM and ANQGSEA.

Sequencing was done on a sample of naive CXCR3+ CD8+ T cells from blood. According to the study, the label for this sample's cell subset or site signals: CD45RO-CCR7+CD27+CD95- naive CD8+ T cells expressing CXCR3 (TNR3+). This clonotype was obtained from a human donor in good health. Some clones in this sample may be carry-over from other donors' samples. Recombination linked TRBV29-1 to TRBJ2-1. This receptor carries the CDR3 CSVESVAADEQFF.